The present T cell receptor beta chain was sequenced within a study of T cell responses to AZD1222 COVID-19 vaccine. Findings and caveats of the study: White British people made up most donors, females outnumbered males, and clonal diversity was possibly underestimated. Just a handful of AZD1222 recipients tested seropositive at baseline.

Notes on this clone: Its target is not known.

Repertoires were generated with immunoSEQ multiplex PCR, while TCRdb's copy carries only in-frame clones and drops some. The data contain 130,000 to 150,000 clones, 85% to 95% of them singletons. The sample in question was peripheral blood, obtained on day 0 of AZD1222 vaccination. The receptor was derived from an adult in good health.

The CDR3 bases are TGTGCCAGCAGCGACCAGTACGAGCAGTACTTC. This gives the protein CASSDQYEQYF. The chain joins TRBV7-9 to TRBJ2-7; D gene uncertain. CDR3 length: 11 residues. Germline CDR1 and CDR2: SEHNR and FQNEAQ (reference sequence). V gave up 5 bases and J gave up 4 bases, with 6 bases separating them. The full variable domain, rest sourced from reference TRBV7-9 and TRBJ2-7, is DTGVSQNPRHKITKRGQNVTFRCDPISEHNRLYWYRQTLGQGPEFLTYFQNEAQLEKSRLLSDRFSAERPKGSFSTLEIQRTEQGDSAMYLCASSDQYEQYFGPGTRLTVT.